This TCR beta chain was identified in a study of PD-1 blockade in classical Hodgkin lymphoma (TCRdb year 2020). Context from the whole study: Nivolumab dosing was 3 mg/kg intravenously every 2 weeks, continuing until either disease progression or unacceptable toxicity. To define a peripheral blood immune signature of response to PD-1 blockade in classical Hodgkin lymphoma, the study combined TCR beta sequencing with CyTOF.

Sample time point, as interpreted from the label and publication: cycle 4 day 1 (C4D1), after 5 to 7 weeks of nivolumab. All trial patients had relapsed after autologous stem cell transplantation, with cohorts A, B and C differing in prior brentuximab vedotin exposure. The trial cohort comprised more than 55 patients with relapsed/refractory classical Hodgkin lymphoma whose best overall responses were complete response, partial response or progressive disease. In the multi-cohort phase II CheckMate 205 trial, trial patients received single-agent nivolumab. An independent review committee assessed best overall response by applying the 2007 International Working Group response criteria. Trial PBMCs were collected immediately before nivolumab initiation (C1D1) and during therapy at cycle 2 day 1 and cycle 4 day 1. After peripheral blood was drawn into 8 mL Vacutainer Cell Preparation Tubes, PBMCs were isolated by centrifugation and then cryopreserved.

About this clone: Its antigen target is currently unknown. The sample holds no much larger clone one base away, and base qualities are not on file.

Genomic DNA was isolated using the Qiagen DNeasy kit from unsorted PBMCs as well as from negatively selected CD4+ and CD8+ fractions. Using primers that anneal to V and J segments, immunoSEQ multiplex PCR amplified the TCR beta CDR3 regions. Amplification bias was minimized using a synthetic immune receptor repertoire, and residual bias was removed computationally after sequencing. The study's own analysis went as follows. Repertoire diversity was quantified as the Shannon entropy index using custom Python scripts. Unsorted, CD4+ and CD8+ repertoires were examined separately, except in combined analyses, for which CD4+ and CD8+ sequences were merged in silico. Clonal expansion was defined as at least a 2-fold frequency increase after treatment relative to C1D1, with a pseudocount of 0.5 for undetected baseline clones. Singleton clones were defined as clones with 0 or 1 copy at C1D1, and non-singleton clones were defined as clones with 2 or more copies. By matching protein sequences in sorted samples from the same patient, clones expanded in unsorted samples were annotated as CD4+, CD8+ or unknown. Diversity changes from C1D1 to C4D1 were tested in paired samples using Wilcoxon tests. TCRdb re-hosts the immuneACCESS table, in-frame sequences only. Its copies lack some clones; in the studies checked, an unresolved V gene accounts for under half of them, and the cause for the rest is not known. V and J calls and clone size come straight from that table; D and trimming were deduced from the DNA. The sample includes 35,000 to 50,000 clones, with around three fifths observed a single time. The ten largest clones capture 3% to 4% of the sample.

What the work shows at the level of the full study, not this receptor alone: By C4D1, a significant rise was seen in CD4+ TCR diversity but not in CD8+ TCR diversity (p=0.0027 vs p=0.16), and the rise was most apparent among complete responders (p=0.02). The study was limited to a single clinical trial cohort, and causes of repertoire differences, possibly disease activity or prior therapy, remained undefined. Diversity was lower in patients who began nivolumab less than 1 year after ASCT, so these patients were left out of later analyses to avoid confounding by immune reconstitution. Trial patients with a complete response had baseline diversity similar to that of newly diagnosed patients, while partial responders and progressors had significantly lower diversity. Baseline TCR diversity was reported to be lower in newly diagnosed patients than in healthy donors, and even lower in relapsed/refractory patients.

The CDR1 and CDR2 encoded by the germline V gene are MNHEY and SVGAGI. The CDR3 has 15 amino acids, counting the end cysteine and phenylalanine. Of all the DNA, just the CDR3 is kept, 45 bases in frame from base 1. V gives up 6 bases and J gives up 4 bases, and the segment between their germline ends measures 18 bases. The chain is encoded by TRBV6-5 joined to TRBJ1-1; a tentative D call is TRBD1 (5 bases match). The starting material was peripheral blood mononuclear cells (PBMCs), obtained before the fourth cycle of nivolumab. The sequence derives from a human donor with classical Hodgkin lymphoma. The CDR3 region reads CASSRSTAGGTEAFF. The nucleotide sequence is given as TGTGCCAGCAGCCGTTCGACGGCCGGGGGCACTGAAGCTTTCTTT.